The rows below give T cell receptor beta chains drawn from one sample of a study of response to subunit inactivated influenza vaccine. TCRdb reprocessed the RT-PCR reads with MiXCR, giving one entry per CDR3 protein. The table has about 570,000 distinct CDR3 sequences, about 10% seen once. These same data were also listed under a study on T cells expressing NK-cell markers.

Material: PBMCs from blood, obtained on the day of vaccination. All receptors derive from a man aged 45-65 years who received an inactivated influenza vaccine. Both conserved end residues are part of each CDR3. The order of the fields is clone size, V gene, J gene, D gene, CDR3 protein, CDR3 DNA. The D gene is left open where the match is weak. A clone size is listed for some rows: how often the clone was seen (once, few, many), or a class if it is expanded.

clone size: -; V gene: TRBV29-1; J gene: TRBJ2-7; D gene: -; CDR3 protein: CSAGFDSYEQYF; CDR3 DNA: TGCAGCGCAGGGTTCGACTCCTACGAGCAGTACTTC
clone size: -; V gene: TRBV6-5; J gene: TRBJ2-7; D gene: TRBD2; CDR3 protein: CASSYLSGSPYEQYF; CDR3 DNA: TGTGCCAGCAGTTACCTAAGCGGGAGTCCCTACGAGCAGTACTTC
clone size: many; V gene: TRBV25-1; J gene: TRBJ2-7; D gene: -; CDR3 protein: CASSGLGFNEQYF; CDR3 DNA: TGTGCCAGCAGTGGGCTGGGTTTCAACGAGCAGTACTTC
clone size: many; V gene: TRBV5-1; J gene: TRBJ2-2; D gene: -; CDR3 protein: CASSLDRKNTGELFF; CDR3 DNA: TGCGCCAGCAGCTTGGACAGGAAGAACACCGGGGAGCTGTTTTTT
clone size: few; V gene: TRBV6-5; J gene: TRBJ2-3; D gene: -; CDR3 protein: CASSYGETFTDTQYF; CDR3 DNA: TGTGCCAGCAGTTACGGGGAAACCTTCACAGATACGCAGTATTTT
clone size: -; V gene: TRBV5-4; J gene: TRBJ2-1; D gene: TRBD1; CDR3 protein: CASSGGQGAFNEQFF; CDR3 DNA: TGTGCCAGCAGCGGGGGACAGGGGGCTTTTAATGAGCAGTTCTTC
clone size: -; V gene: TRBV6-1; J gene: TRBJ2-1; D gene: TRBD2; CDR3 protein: CASSRRTSGGNEQFF; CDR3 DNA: TGTGCCAGCAGTCGCCGGACTAGCGGGGGGAATGAGCAGTTCTTC
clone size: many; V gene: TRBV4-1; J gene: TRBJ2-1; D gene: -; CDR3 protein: CASSQDPGVNNEQFF; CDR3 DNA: TGCGCCAGCAGCCAAGACCCAGGGGTCAACAATGAGCAGTTCTTC
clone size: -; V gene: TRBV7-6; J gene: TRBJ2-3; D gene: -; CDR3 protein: CASSRLQGSGTDTQYF; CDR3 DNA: TGTGCCAGCAGCCGACTACAGGGCTCGGGCACAGATACGCAGTATTTT
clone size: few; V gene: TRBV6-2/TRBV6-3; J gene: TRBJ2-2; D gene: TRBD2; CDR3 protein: CASSSGLGPNAGELFF; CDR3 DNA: TGTGCCAGCAGTTCAGGACTAGGACCGAACGCCGGGGAGCTGTTTTTT
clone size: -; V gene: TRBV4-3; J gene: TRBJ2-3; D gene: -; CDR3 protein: CASSQEVGYGADTQYF; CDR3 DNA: TGCGCCAGCAGCCAAGAAGTCGGGTACGGGGCAGATACGCAGTATTTT
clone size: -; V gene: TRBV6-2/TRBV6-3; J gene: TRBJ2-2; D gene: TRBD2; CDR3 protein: CASSYRRGAGELFF; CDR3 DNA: TGTGCCAGCAGCTACCGGCGGGGGGCCGGGGAGCTGTTTTTT
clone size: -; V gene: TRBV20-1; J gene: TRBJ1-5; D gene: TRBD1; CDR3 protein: CSARVSGTVYSNQPQHF; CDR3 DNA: TGCAGTGCTAGAGTTTCGGGGACAGTTTATAGCAATCAGCCCCAGCATTTT
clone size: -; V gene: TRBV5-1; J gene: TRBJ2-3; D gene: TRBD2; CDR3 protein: CASSLEGTSGTDTQYF; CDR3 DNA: TGCGCCAGCAGCTTGGAGGGGACTAGCGGCACAGATACGCAGTATTTT
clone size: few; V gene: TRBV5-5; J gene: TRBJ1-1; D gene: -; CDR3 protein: CASSATGLTEAFF; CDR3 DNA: TGTGCCAGCAGCGCCACAGGGCTCACTGAAGCTTTCTTT
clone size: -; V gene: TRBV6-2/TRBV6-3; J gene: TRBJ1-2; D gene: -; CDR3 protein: CASSYGGTAFGRGYTF; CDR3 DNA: TGTGCCAGCAGTTACGGGGGGACCGCCTTTGGTAGAGGCTACACCTTC
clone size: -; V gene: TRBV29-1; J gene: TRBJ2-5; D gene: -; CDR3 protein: CSVDVGVQETQYF; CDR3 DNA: TGCAGCGTTGACGTTGGGGTGCAAGAGACCCAGTACTTC
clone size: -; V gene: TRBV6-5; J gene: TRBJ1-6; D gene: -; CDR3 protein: CASSFWENNSPLHF; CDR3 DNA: TGTGCCAGCAGTTTCTGGGAGAATAATTCACCCCTCCACTTT
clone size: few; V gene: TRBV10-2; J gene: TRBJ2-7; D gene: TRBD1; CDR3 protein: CASRMTGSKYEQYF; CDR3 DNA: TGCGCCAGCAGGATGACAGGGAGCAAGTACGAGCAGTACTTC
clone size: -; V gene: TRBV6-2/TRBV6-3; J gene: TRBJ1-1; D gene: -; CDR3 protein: CASSYLTADNTEAFF; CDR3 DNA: TGTGCCAGCAGTTACCTCACGGCAGACAACACTGAAGCTTTCTTT
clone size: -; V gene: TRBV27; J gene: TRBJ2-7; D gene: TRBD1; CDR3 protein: CASSLADRGGYYEQYF; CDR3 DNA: TGTGCCAGCAGTTTAGCTGACAGGGGAGGATACTACGAGCAGTACTTC
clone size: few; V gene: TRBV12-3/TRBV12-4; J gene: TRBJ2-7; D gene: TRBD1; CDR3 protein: CASSLGTGQYEQYF; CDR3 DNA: TGTGCCAGCAGTTTAGGGACAGGGCAATACGAGCAGTACTTC
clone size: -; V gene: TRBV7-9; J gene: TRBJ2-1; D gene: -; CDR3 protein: CASRNLLHSIDEQFF; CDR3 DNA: TGTGCCAGCAGAAACCTCCTCCACAGCATCGACGAGCAGTTCTTC
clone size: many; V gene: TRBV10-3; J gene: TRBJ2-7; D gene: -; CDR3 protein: CAIRTAYEQYF; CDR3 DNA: TGTGCCATCAGGACCGCCTACGAGCAGTACTTC
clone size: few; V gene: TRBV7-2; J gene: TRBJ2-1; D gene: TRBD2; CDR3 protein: CASSPSHSGRWNEQFF; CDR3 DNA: TGTGCCAGCAGCCCGAGTCACAGCGGGAGGTGGAATGAGCAGTTCTTC
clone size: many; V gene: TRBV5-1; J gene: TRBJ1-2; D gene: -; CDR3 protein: CASSLEPANYGYTF; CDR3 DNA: TGCGCCAGCAGCTTGGAGCCAGCCAACTATGGCTACACCTTC
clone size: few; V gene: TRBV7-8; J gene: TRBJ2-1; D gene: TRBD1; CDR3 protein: CASSPGQGSHNEQFF; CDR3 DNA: TGTGCCAGCAGCCCGGGACAGGGGAGCCACAATGAGCAGTTCTTC
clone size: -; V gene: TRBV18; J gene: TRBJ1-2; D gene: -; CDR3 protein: CASSPQDEYGYTF; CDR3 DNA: TGTGCCAGCTCACCACAGGATGAATATGGCTACACCTTC
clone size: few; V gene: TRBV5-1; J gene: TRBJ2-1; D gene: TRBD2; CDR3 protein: CASSLEPSGGGTYNEQFF; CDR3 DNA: TGCGCCAGCAGCTTGGAGCCTAGCGGGGGGGGAACCTACAATGAGCAGTTCTTC
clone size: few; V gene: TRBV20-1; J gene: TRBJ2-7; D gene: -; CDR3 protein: CSARETGVYEQYF; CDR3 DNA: TGCAGTGCTAGAGAAACGGGAGTTTACGAGCAGTACTTC
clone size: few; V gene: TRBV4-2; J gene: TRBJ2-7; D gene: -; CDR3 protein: CASSQDGSYEQYF; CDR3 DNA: TGTGCCAGCAGCCAAGACGGCAGCTACGAGCAGTACTTC
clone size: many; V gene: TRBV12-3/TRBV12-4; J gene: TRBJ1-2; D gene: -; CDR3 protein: CASSLTGSYGYTF; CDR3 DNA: TGTGCCAGCAGTTTAACAGGGAGCTATGGCTACACCTTC
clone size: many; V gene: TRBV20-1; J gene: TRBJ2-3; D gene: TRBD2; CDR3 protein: CSARPLAGGHKDTQYF; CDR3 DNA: TGCAGTGCTCGGCCCCTGGCGGGGGGGCATAAAGATACGCAGTATTTT
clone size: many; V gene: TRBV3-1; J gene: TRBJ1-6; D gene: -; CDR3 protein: CASSFRGSDSPLHF; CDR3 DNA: TGTGCCAGCAGCTTCAGGGGAAGTGATTCACCCCTCCACTTT
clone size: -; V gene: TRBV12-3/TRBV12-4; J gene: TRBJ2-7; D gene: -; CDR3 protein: CASSPGPGGTYEQYF; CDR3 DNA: TGTGCCAGCAGTCCCGGCCCTGGTGGGACTTACGAGCAGTACTTC
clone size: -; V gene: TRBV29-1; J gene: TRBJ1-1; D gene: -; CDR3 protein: CSVDPRENTEAFF; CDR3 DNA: TGCAGCGTTGATCCTCGAGAGAACACTGAAGCTTTCTTT
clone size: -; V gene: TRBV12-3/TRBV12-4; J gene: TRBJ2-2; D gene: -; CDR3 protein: CASTNGNTGELFF; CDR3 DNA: TGTGCCAGCACCAATGGAAACACCGGGGAGCTGTTTTTT
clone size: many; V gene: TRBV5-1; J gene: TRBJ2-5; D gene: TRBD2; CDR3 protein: CASRSSSGQETQYF; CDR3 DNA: TGCGCCAGCAGATCGTCTAGCGGCCAAGAGACCCAGTACTTC
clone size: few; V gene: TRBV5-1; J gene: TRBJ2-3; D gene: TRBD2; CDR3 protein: CASSRIAGDLPGDTQYF; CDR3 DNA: TGCGCCAGCAGCCGGATAGCGGGGGACCTACCGGGAGATACGCAGTATTTT
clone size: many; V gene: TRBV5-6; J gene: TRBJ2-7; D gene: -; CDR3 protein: CASSSGTNYEQYF; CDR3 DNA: TGTGCCAGCAGCTCCGGGACAAACTACGAGCAGTACTTC
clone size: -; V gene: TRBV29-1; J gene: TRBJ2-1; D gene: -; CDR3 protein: CSAGIEQFF; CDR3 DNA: TGCAGCGCCGGGATTGAGCAGTTCTTC
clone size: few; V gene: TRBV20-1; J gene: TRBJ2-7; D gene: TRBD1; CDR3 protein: CSARDRILPDDYEQYF; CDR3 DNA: TGCAGTGCTAGGGACAGGATTCTCCCGGATGACTACGAGCAGTACTTC
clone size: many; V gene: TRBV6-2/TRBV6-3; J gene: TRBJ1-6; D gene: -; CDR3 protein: CASSYVESYNSPLHF; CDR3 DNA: TGTGCCAGCAGTTACGTGGAATCCTATAATTCACCCCTCCACTTT
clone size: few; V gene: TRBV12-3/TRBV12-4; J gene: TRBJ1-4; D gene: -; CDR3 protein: CASSLGFSPPATNEKLFF; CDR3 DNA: TGTGCCAGCAGTTTGGGTTTCTCTCCCCCTGCAACTAATGAAAAACTGTTTTTT
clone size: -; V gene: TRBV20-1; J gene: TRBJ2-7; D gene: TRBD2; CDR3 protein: CSAESGRAVYEQYF; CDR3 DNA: TGCAGTGCTGAGAGCGGGAGGGCGGTCTACGAGCAGTACTTC
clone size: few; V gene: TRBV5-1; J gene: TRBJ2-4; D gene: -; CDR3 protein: CASSLGQGRGNIQYF; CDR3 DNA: TGCGCCAGCAGCTTGGGGCAGGGGAGAGGAAACATTCAGTACTTC
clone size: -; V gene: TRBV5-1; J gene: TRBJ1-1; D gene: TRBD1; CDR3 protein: CASSLEQGALFEAFF; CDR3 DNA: TGCGCCAGCAGCTTGGAACAGGGGGCCCTATTTGAAGCTTTCTTT
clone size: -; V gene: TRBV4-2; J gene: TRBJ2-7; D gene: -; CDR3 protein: CAMGHGRLCYEQYF; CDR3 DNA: TGTGCCATGGGCCACGGGCGCCTCTGCTACGAGCAGTACTTC
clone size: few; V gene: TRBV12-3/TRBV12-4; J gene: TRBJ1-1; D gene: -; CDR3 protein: CASSETDLNTEAFF; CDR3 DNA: TGTGCCAGCAGTGAGACGGATTTGAACACTGAAGCTTTCTTT
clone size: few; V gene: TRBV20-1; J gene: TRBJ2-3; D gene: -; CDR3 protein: CSAKRLKSGTDTQYF; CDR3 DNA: TGCAGTGCCAAACGACTAAAGAGTGGCACAGATACGCAGTATTTT
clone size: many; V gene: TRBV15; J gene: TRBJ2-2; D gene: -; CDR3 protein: CATSRTQTTPGELFF; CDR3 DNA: TGTGCCACCAGCAGAACTCAAACTACCCCCGGGGAGCTGTTTTTT
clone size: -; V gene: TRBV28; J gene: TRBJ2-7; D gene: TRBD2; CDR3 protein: CASSFARLAGLRGYEQYF; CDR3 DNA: TGTGCCAGCAGTTTTGCTCGGCTAGCGGGACTCAGGGGCTACGAGCAGTACTTC
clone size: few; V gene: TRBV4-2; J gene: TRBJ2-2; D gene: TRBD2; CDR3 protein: CASSQTRLATVTGELFF; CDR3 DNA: TGTGCCAGCAGCCAGACCCGACTAGCGACCGTTACCGGGGAGCTGTTTTTT
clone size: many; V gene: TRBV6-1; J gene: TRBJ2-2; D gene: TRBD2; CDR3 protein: CASRARDYITGELFF; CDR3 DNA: TGTGCCAGCAGAGCGAGGGACTATATCACCGGGGAGCTGTTTTTT
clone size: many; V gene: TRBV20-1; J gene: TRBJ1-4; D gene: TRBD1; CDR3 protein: CSAGQGVAGNEKLFF; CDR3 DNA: TGCAGTGCCGGACAGGGGGTGGCCGGTAATGAAAAACTGTTTTTT
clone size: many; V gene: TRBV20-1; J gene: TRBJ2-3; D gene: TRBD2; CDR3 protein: CSARRGLAGSTDTQYF; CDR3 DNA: TGCAGTGCTAGAAGGGGCCTAGCGGGGAGCACAGATACGCAGTATTTT
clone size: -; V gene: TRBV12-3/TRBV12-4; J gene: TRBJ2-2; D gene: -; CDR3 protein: CASSSIREANTGELFF; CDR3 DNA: TGTGCCAGCAGTTCCATACGCGAAGCGAACACCGGGGAGCTGTTTTTT
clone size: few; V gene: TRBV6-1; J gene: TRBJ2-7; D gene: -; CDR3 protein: CASTTTVTYEQYF; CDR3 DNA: TGTGCCAGCACCACCACAGTGACCTACGAGCAGTACTTC